The source of this TCR beta chain is a study of shared clonotypes between healthy human individuals. Study-wide findings and caveats: Rarefaction exposed incomplete sorted-subset sequencing despite large depth. Depth of sequencing was expected to influence donor clonotype sharing. The study found about 5% of naive CD4 clonotypes shared across a handful of donors.

The CDR3 is 15 amino acids. The germline V gene encodes CDR1 MNHNS and CDR2 SASEGT. The V gene lost 6 bases and the J gene lost 5 bases, with 17 bases spanning the gap. Points on this clone: Its cognate antigen is unknown.

Investigators divided CD4+ cells into CD45RA+ naive and CD45RA-negative memory subsets. The protocol was immunoSEQ multiplex PCR, while the TCRdb copy is restricted to in-frame clones and leaves out a portion. The table has about 2.4 million clones, more than 90% seen once. The clonotype comes from a man between 18 and 35 years old in good health. Sequencing was performed on naive CD4+ T cells sorted from blood. Subset meaning: CD45RA+ positively selected. The V call is TRBV6-1, the J call TRBJ1-5; tentatively, D is TRBD1 (5 bases). The CDR3 region has the DNA TGTGCCAGCAGGTTGCGGGGGAGAGGGGATCAGCCCCAGCATTTT. Amino acid sequence: CASRLRGRGDQPQHF.